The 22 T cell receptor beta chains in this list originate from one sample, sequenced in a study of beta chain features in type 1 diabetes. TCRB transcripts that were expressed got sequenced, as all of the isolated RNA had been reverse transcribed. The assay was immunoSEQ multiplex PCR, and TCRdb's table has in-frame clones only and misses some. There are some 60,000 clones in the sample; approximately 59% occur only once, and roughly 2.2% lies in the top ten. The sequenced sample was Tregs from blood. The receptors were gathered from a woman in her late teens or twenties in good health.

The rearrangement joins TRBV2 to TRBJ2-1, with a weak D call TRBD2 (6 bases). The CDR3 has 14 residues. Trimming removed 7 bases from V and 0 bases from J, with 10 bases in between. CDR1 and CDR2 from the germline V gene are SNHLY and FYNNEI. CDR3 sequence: CASNTGDSYNEQFF. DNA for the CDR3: TGTGCCAGCAACACGGGAGACTCCTACAATGAGCAGTTCTTC.

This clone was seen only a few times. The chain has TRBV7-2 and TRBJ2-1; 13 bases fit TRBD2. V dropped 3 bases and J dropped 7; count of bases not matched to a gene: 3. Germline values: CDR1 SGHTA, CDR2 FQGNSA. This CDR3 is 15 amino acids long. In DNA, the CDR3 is TGTGCCAGCAGCTTCCGGACTAGCGGGGGAAATGAGCAGTTCTTC. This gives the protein CASSFRTSGGNEQFF.

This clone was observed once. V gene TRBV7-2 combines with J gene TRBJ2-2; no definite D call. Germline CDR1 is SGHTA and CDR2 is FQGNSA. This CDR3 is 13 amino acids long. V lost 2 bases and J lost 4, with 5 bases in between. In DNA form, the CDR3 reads TGTGCCAGCAGCTTACTTAGCACCGGGGAGCTGTTTTTT. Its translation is CASSLLSTGELFF.

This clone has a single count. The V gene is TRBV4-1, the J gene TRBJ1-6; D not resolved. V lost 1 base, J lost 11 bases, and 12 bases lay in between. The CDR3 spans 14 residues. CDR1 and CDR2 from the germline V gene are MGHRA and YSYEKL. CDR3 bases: TGCGCCAGCAGCCAAGCAAGATCTAGCGCACCCCTCCACTTT. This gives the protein CASSQARSSAPLHF.

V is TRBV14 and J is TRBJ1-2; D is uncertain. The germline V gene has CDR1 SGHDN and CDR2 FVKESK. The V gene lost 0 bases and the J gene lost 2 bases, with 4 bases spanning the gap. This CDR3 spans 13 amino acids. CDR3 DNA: TGTGCCAGCAGCCAAGACAGGAACTATGGCTACACCTTC. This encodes CASSQDRNYGYTF.

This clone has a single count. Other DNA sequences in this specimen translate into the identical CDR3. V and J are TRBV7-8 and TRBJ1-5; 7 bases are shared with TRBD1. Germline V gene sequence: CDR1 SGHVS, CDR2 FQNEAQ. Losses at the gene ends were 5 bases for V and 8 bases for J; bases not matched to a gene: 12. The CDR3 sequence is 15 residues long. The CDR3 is CASSLRRGQNEPQHF. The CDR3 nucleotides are TGTGCCAGCAGCCTCCGAAGGGGGCAAAACGAGCCCCAGCATTTT.

The CDR3 here is CASSLPGGSDYGYTF. As DNA, the CDR3 is TGCGCCAGCAGCTTGCCTGGGGGCTCGGACTATGGCTACACCTTC. This chain joins TRBV5-1 and TRBJ1-2; TRBD1 might be the D (6 bases). Germline V lookup: CDR1 SGHRS, CDR2 YFSETQ. The V and J ends lost 1 base and 3 bases respectively, with 13 bases between them. CDR3 length: 15 residues.

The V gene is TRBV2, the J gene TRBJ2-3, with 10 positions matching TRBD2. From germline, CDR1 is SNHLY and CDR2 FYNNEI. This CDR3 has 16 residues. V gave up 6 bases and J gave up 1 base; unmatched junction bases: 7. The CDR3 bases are TGTGCCAGCAGCGAGTTCCTAGCGGGGGGCACAGATACGCAGTATTTT. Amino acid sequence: CASSEFLAGGTDTQYF.

CDR3 sequence: CASSQVTGNEQFF. The CDR3 DNA reads as TGTGCCAGCTCCCAAGTTACGGGCAATGAGCAGTTCTTC. The J gene is TRBJ2-1, the V gene TRBV7-2; D unclear. The CDR3 consists of 13 residues. Germline values: CDR1 SGHTA, CDR2 FQGNSA. V dropped 8 bases and J dropped 6 bases, with 14 bases sitting between them.

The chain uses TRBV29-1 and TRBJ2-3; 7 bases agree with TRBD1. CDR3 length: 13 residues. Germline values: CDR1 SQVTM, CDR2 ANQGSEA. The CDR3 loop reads CSRQGGSTDTQYF. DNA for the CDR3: TGCAGTCGCCAAGGGGGCTCCACAGATACGCAGTATTTT.

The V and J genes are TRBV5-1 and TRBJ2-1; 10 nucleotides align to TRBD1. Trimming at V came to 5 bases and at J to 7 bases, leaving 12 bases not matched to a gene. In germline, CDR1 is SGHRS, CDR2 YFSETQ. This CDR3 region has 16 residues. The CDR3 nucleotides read TGCGCCAGCAGTGAAAGGGCCGGGACAGGGGTGAATGAGCAGTTCTTC. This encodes CASSERAGTGVNEQFF.

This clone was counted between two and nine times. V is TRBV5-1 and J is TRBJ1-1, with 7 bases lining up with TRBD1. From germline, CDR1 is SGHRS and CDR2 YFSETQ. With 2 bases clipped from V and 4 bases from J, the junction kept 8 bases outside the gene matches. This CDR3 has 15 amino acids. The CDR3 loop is CASSFHRGSSTEAFF. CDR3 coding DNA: TGCGCCAGCAGCTTCCACAGGGGAAGTTCCACTGAAGCTTTCTTT. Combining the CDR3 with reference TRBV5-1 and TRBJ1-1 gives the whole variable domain KAGVTQTPRYLIKTRGQQVTLSCSPISGHRSVSWYQQTPGQGLQFLFEYFSETQRNKGNFPGRFSGRQFSNSRSEMNVSTLELGDSALYLCASSFHRGSSTEAFFGQGTRLTVV.

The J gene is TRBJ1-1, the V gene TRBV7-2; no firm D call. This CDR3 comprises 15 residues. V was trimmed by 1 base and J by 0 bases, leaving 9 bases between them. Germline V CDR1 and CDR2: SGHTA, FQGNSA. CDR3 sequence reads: CASSLGADMNTEAFF. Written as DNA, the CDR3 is TGTGCCAGCAGCTTAGGGGCAGATATGAACACTGAAGCTTTCTTT. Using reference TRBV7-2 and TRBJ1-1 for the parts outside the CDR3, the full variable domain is GAGVSQSPSNKVTEKGKDVELRCDPISGHTALYWYRQSLGQGLEFLIYFQGNSAPDKSGLPSDRFSAERTGGSVSTLTIQRTQQEDSAVYLCASSLGADMNTEAFFGQGTRLTVV.

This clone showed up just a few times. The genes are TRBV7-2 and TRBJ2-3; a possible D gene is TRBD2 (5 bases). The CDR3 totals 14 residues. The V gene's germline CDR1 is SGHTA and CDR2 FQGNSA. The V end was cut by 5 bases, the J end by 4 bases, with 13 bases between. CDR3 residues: CASSPDYIPDTQYF. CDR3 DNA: TGTGCCAGCAGCCCTGACTATATCCCAGATACGCAGTATTTT.

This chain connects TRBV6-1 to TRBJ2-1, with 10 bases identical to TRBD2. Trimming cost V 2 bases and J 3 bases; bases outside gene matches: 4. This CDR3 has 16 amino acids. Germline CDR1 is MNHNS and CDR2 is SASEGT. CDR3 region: CASSELAGVVYNEQFF. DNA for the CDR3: TGTGCCAGCAGTGAACTAGCGGGAGTCGTCTACAATGAGCAGTTCTTC.

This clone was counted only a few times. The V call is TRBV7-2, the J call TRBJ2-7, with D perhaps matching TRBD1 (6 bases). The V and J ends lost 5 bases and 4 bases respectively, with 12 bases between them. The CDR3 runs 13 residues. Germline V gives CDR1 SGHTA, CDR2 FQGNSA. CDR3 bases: TGTGCCAGCAGCCTTCGACAGGTGTACGAGCAGTACTTC. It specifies CASSLRQVYEQYF.

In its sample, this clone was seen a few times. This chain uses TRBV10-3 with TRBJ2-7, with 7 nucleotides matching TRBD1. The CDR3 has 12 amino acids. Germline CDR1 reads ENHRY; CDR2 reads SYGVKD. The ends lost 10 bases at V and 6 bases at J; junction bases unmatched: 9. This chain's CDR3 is CASRETGVEQYF. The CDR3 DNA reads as TGTGCCAGCAGGGAAACAGGGGTCGAGCAGTACTTC.

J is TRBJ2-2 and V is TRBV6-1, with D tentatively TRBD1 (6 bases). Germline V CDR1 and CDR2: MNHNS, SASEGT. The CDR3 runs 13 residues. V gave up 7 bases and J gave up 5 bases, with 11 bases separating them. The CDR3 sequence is CASTPGQTGELFF. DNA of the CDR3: TGTGCCAGCACGCCGGGACAAACCGGGGAGCTGTTTTTT.

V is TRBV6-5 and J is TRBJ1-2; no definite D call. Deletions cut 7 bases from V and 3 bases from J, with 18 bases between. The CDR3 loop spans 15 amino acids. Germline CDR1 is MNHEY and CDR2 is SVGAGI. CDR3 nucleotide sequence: TGTGCCAGCACCTACGGCGGGAGGCAAGACTATGGCTACACCTTC. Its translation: CASTYGGRQDYGYTF.

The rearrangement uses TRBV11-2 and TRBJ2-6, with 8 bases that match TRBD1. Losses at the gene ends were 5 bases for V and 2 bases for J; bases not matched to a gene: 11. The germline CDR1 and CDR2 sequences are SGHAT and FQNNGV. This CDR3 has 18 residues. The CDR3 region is CASSPGQGWTPGANVLTF. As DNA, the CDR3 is TGTGCCAGCAGCCCAGGACAGGGATGGACCCCTGGGGCCAACGTCCTGACTTTC. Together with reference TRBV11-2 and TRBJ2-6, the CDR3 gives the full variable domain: EAGVAQSPRYKIIEKRQSVAFWCNPISGHATLYWYQQILGQGPKLLIQFQNNGVVDDSQLPKDRFSAERLKGVDSTLKIQPAKLEDSAVYLCASSPGQGWTPGANVLTFGAGSRLTVL.

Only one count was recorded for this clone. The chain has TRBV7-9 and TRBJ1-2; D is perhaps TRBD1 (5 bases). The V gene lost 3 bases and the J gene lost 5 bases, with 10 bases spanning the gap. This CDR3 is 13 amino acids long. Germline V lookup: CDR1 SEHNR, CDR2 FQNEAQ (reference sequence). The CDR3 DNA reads TGTGCCAGCAGCTTCGGGAGGGGTTATGGCTACACCTTC. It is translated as CASSFGRGYGYTF.

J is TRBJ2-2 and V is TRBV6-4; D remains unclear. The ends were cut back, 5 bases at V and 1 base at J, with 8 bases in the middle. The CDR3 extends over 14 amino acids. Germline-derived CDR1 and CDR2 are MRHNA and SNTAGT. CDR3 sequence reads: CASSRSMNTGELFF. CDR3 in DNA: TGTGCCAGCAGTCGAAGCATGAACACCGGGGAGCTGTTTTTT.